This record concerns one TCR beta chain sequence. The target antigen is unknown. The length of the CDR3 is 15 residues. With V trimmed by 5 bases and J by 1 base, 6 bases remained unmatched. Germline loops: CDR1 SGHTA, CDR2 FQGNSA. 13 Jbeta primers and 60 Vbeta primers were used for the PCR. TCRdb's table, derived via immunoSEQ multiplex PCR, lists solely in-frame clones and lacks some. The table includes about 190,000 clones, around 87% detected once. These data belong to a study of cytomegalovirus exposure and HLA in healthy donors. General study findings and limits: Cytomegalovirus status, reportedly, was diagnosed with high specificity and sensitivity by the classifier. The authors excluded some V segments, including TRBV6-2 and TRBV6-3, as indistinguishable. One variant, a missense change in DCLRE1C, was linked in a later analysis to TCR beta V- and J-gene trimming.

The rearrangement links TRBV7-2 to TRBJ2-5; 8 nucleotides line up with TRBD1. This TCR was sampled from a man aged 30 to 39 in good health and CMV-seronegative. Sequenced sample: PBMCs. The CDR3 DNA sequence: TGTGCCAGCAGCCAGGGACAGGTGATCCAAGAGACCCAGTACTTC. Its translation: CASSQGQVIQETQYF.